Below, 4 T cell receptor beta chains from the same sample are listed, as sequenced in a study of CD8 T cells in acute hepatitis C reinfection. Time point indicated: naive CD8 control sorted from an acute-time-point sample. Some clones are missing from TCRdb's copy, which holds only in-frame ones; the method was immunoSEQ multiplex PCR. The sample carries 30,000 to 45,000 clones, 70% to 90% recorded once. Sequencing used naive CD8+ T cells from PBMCs. Receptors originate from a woman aged 18-35 years who spontaneously cleared hepatitis C infection.

CDR3 region: CASSLVSGIPYNEQFF. The CDR3 nucleotides are TGCGCCAGCAGCTTGGTTTCCGGGATCCCCTACAATGAGCAGTTCTTC. J is TRBJ2-1 and V is TRBV5-1; weak D call: TRBD2 (5 bases). V lost 0 bases, J lost 2 bases, and 12 bases lay in between. The CDR3 length is 16 residues. Germline assignment: CDR1 SGHRS and CDR2 YFSETQ.

The V gene is TRBV6-1, the J gene TRBJ2-2, with 7 bases matching TRBD1. The V gene end was trimmed by 4 bases and the J gene end by 0 bases; junction bases not matched to a gene: 5. In germline, CDR1 is MNHNS, CDR2 SASEGT. This CDR3 is built from 16 residues. The CDR3 DNA reads TGTGCCAGCAGTGCGTACAGGGGCTCGAACACCGGGGAGCTGTTTTTT. This translates into CASSAYRGSNTGELFF.

The CDR3 is CASSQWRGRLNNEQFF. The CDR3 DNA reads as TGTGCCAGCAGCCAATGGAGGGGAAGGCTAAACAATGAGCAGTTCTTC. This rearrangement joins TRBV14 to TRBJ2-1, with D perhaps matching TRBD2 (6 bases). CDR1 is SGHDN, CDR2 FVKESK, per germline. The CDR3 runs to 16 residues. V lost 2 bases to trimming and J lost 5 bases, with 16 bases between them.

The gene calls are TRBV11-3 and TRBJ2-1; 7 bases line up with TRBD1. The trim removed 5 bases at V and 0 bases at J, leaving 4 bases unmatched. CDR3 length equals 15 residues. CDR1 and CDR2 from the germline V gene are SGHNT and YENEEA. The CDR3 coding sequence is TGTGCCAGCAGCCGACGGGACAGCTCCTACAATGAGCAGTTCTTC. It yields the protein CASSRRDSSYNEQFF.